Below are 6 T cell receptor beta chains sequenced from a single sample in a study of ipilimumab plus nivolumab after autologous stem cell transplantation. The protocol was immunoSEQ multiplex PCR, while the TCRdb copy is restricted to in-frame clones and leaves out a portion. The data hold fewer than 30,000 clones, with 85% to 90% observed a single time. The sample in question was PBMCs, obtained in a trial of ipilimumab plus nivolumab as post-transplant consolidation. All receptors come from a male donor with diffuse large B-cell lymphoma.

Only one count was recorded for this clone. The chain is built from TRBV7-2 and TRBJ1-1; no reliable D call. The CDR3 is 13 residues long. Germline assignment: CDR1 SGHTA and CDR2 FQGNSA. V lost 5 bases and J lost 8, with 15 bases in between. The CDR3 is CASSPWSAREAFF. In DNA, the CDR3 is TGTGCCAGCAGCCCATGGTCTGCGAGGGAAGCTTTCTTT.

This clone has more than one count but fewer than ten. The chain couples TRBV19 to TRBJ1-5; D is perhaps TRBD1 (5 bases). This CDR3 contains 14 residues. Trimming left V 7 bases short and J 3 bases short, with 13 bases between. Germline V lookup: CDR1 LNHDA, CDR2 SQIVND (reference sequence). The CDR3 DNA is TGTGCCAGTATGGGGGACCCCACCAATCAGCCCCAGCATTTT. Translating it yields CASMGDPTNQPQHF. Full variable domain (rest looked up from reference TRBV19 and TRBJ1-5): DGGITQSPKYLFRKEGQNVTLSCEQNLNHDAMYWYRQDPGQGLRLIYYSQIVNDFQKGDIAEGYSVSREKKESFPLTVTSAQKNPTAFYLCASMGDPTNQPQHFGDGTRLSIL.

The chain is built from TRBV7-2 and TRBJ1-6; 8 bases are shared with TRBD1. Germline V lookup: CDR1 SGHTA, CDR2 FQGNSA. V lost 7 bases, J lost 0 bases, and 5 bases stayed unmatched. The length of the CDR3 is 16 residues. CDR3 coding DNA: TGTGCCAGCACCACGACAGGGGTCTCCTATAATTCACCCCTCCACTTT. It is translated as CASTTTGVSYNSPLHF.

The chain couples TRBV6-1 to TRBJ1-2; D gene unclear. CDR3 length: 10 amino acids. CDR1 is MNHNS, CDR2 SASEGT, per germline. V shed 5 bases and J shed 7 bases, with 5 bases lying between them. The chain's CDR3 is CASSYPGYTF. The CDR3 nucleotides are TGTGCCAGCAGTTACCCTGGCTACACCTTC.

This clone was recorded only once. The chain recombines TRBV29-1 with TRBJ1-1; D possibly corresponds to TRBD1 (5 bases). The CDR3 sequence is 15 residues long. Germline V CDR1 and CDR2: SQVTM, ANQGSEA. The V end was cut by 7 bases, the J end by 0 bases, with 18 bases between. The CDR3 sequence: CSGRKGPTMNTEAFF. The CDR3 bases are TGCAGCGGTCGAAAGGGACCCACGATGAACACTGAAGCTTTCTTT.

The chain employs TRBV6-1 and TRBJ1-1, with 7 positions matching TRBD1. Germline CDR1 reads MNHNS; CDR2 reads SASEGT. This CDR3 contains 14 residues. Unmatched junction bases numbered 5, after V lost 3 bases and J lost 4 bases. CDR3 amino acids: CASSDPNRGTEAFF. CDR3 nucleotide sequence: TGTGCCAGCAGTGACCCGAACAGGGGCACTGAAGCTTTCTTT.